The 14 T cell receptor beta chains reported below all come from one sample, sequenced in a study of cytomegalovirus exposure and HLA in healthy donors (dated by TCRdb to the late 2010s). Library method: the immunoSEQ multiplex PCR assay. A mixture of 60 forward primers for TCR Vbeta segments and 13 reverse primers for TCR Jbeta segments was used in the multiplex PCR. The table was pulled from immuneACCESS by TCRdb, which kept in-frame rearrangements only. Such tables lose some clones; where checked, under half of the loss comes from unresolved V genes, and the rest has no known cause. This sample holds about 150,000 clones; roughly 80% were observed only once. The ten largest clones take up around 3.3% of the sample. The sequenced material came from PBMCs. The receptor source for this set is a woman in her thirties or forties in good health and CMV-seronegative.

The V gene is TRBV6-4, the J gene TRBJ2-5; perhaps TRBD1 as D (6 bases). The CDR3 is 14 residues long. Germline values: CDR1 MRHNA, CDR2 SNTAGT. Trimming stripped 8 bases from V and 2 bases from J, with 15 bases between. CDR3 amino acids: CASPWTVRQETQYF. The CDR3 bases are TGTGCCAGCCCCTGGACAGTACGACAAGAGACCCAGTACTTC.

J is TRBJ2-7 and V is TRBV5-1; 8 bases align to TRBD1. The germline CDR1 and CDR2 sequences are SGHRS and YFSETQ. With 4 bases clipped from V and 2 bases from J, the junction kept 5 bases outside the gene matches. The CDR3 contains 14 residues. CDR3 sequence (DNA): TGCGCCAGCAGCCGAGGGGGACAGGCCTACGAGCAGTACTTC. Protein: CASSRGGQAYEQYF. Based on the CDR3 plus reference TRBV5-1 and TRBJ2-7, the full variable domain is KAGVTQTPRYLIKTRGQQVTLSCSPISGHRSVSWYQQTPGQGLQFLFEYFSETQRNKGNFPGRFSGRQFSNSRSEMNVSTLELGDSALYLCASSRGGQAYEQYFGPGTRLTVT.

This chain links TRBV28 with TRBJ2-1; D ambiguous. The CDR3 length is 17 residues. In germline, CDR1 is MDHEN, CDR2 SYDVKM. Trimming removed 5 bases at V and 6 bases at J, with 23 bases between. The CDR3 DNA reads TGTGCCAGCAGTCCTATCAGAGCCCTAGGCCCGGGCAATGAGCAGTTCTTC. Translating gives CASSPIRALGPGNEQFF.

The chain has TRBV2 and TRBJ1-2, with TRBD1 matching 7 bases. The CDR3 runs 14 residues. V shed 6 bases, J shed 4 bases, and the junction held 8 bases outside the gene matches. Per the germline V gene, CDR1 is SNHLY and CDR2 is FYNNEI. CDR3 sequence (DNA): TGTGCCAGCAGCCCCGGGACAGCGAGCTATGGCTACACCTTC. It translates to CASSPGTASYGYTF.

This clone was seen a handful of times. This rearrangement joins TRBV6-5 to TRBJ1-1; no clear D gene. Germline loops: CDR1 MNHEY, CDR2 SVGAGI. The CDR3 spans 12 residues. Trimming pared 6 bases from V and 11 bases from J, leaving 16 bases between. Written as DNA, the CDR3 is TGTGCCAGCAGCTCCGGGAGCGCGGAGGCTTTCTTT. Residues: CASSSGSAEAFF.

The DNA for the CDR3 is TGTGCCAGCGGTGGAGGGGGGGCGGGGACCGGGGAGCTGTTTTTT. It yields the protein CASGGGGAGTGELFF. V gene TRBV6-1 combines with J gene TRBJ2-2, with D perhaps matching TRBD2 (7 bases). Germline lookup yields CDR1 MNHNS and CDR2 SASEGT. The CDR3 spans 15 residues. The germline V and J ends were trimmed by 8 bases and 5 bases, with 18 bases remaining between them.

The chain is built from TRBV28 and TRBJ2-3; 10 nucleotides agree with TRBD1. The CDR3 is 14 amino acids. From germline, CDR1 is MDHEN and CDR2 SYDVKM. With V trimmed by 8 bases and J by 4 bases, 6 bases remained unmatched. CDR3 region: CASSGQGRADTQYF. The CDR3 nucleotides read TGTGCCAGCTCGGGACAGGGGCGTGCAGATACGCAGTATTTT.

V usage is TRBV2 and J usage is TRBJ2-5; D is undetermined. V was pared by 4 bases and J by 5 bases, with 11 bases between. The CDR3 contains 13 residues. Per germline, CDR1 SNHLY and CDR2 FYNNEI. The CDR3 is CASSAEARETQYF. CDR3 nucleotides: TGTGCCAGCAGTGCGGAAGCTAGGGAGACCCAGTACTTC. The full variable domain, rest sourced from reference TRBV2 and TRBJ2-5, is EPEVTQTPSHQVTQMGQEVILRCVPISNHLYFYWYRQILGQKVEFLVSFYNNEISEKSEIFDDQFSVERPDGSNFTLKIRSTKLEDSAMYFCASSAEARETQYFGPGTRLLVL.

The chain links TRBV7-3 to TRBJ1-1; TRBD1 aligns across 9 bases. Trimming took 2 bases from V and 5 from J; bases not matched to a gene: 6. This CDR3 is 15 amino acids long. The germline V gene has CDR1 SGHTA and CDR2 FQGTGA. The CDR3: CASSLEQGAWTEAFF. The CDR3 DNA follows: TGTGCCAGCAGCTTAGAACAGGGGGCGTGGACTGAAGCTTTCTTT.

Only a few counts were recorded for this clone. CDR3 in amino acids: CASSLVPRRGRSPEQYF. The CDR3 nucleotides read TGTGCCAGCAGCTTAGTCCCTCGGCGGGGGAGATCCCCCGAGCAGTACTTC. This chain joins TRBV11-2 and TRBJ2-5, with 7 positions matching TRBD2. The assigned J gene may be wrong: the sequence end matches TRBJ2-7 better. The CDR3 is 17 amino acids. Germline lookup yields CDR1 SGHAT and CDR2 FQNNGV.

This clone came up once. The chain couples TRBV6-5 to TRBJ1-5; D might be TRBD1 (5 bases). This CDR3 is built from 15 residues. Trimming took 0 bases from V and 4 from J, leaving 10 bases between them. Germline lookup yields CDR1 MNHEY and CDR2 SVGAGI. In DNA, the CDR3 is TGTGCCAGCAGTTACTCTGGACATGGGAATCAGCCCCAGCATTTT. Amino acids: CASSYSGHGNQPQHF.

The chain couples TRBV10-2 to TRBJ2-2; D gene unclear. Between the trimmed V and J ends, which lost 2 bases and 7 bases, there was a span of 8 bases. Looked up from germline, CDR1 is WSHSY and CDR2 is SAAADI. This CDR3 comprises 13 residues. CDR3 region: CASSEAMNGELFF. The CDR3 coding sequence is TGCGCCAGCAGTGAGGCTATGAACGGGGAGCTGTTTTTT.

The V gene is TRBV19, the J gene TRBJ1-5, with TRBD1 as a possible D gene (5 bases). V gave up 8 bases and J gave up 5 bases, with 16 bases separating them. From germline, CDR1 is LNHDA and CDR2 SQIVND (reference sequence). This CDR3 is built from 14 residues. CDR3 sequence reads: CASGFLGGDQPQHF. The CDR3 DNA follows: TGTGCCAGTGGGTTCCTGGGGGGGGATCAGCCCCAGCATTTT.

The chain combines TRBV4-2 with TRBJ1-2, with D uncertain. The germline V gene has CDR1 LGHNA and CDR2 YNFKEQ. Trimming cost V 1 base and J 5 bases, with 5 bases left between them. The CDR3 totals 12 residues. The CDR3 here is CASSQGQYGYTF. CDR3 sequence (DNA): TGTGCCAGCAGCCAAGGGCAGTATGGCTACACCTTC.